The T cell receptor beta chain described here comes from a study of blood T cell repertoires in COVID-19. As processed by the authors: Amplified reference gene primers provided the basis for estimating nucleated cell counts. Only in-frame clones appear in the TCRdb table, and some are missing; sequencing was by immunoSEQ multiplex PCR. The V and J calls and clone size come from that table; D and trimming were worked out from the DNA. Here the sample spans 430,000 or so clones, 70% to 90% being singletons. This CDR3 has 17 amino acids. CDR1 and CDR2 from the germline V gene are LNHDA and SQIVND (reference sequence). V lost 1 base to trimming and J lost 3 bases; unmatched junction nucleotides: 10.

The TCR comes from a man between 18 and 35 years old with COVID-19, enrolled during active disease. The genes are TRBV19 and TRBJ2-5; 8 bases fit TRBD2. The material sequenced was peripheral blood. CDR3 sequence reads: CASSIGGSGSFKETQYF. The CDR3 DNA reads TGTGCCAGTAGTATAGGGGGCAGCGGGAGTTTCAAAGAGACCCAGTACTTC.